The rows below give T cell receptor beta chains drawn from one sample of a study of blood T cell repertoires in COVID-19. Here immunoSEQ multiplex PCR was the method, and the copy in TCRdb shows in-frame clones only, minus some. The sample shows 110,000 to 150,000 clones, more than 75% of them seen only once. The sequenced material came from peripheral blood. The receptors shown here come from a woman aged 45-60 years with acute or convalescent COVID-19. CDR3s include the opening cysteine and the closing phenylalanine or tryptophan. Fields, in order: J gene, V gene, clone size, D gene, CDR3 DNA, CDR3 protein. D genes are given only for firm matches. Size tells how often a clone was seen (once, few, many) or the class of an expanded clone, and some rows leave it out.

TRBJ1-2 | TRBV2 | NA | NA | TGTGCCAGTAACCTCGGGTTGAAGTATGGCTACACCTTC | CASNLGLKYGYTF
TRBJ2-7 | TRBV29-1 | once | NA | TGCAGCGTTCCCGGACAGACCTACGAGCAGTACTTC | CSVPGQTYEQYF
TRBJ1-1 | TRBV6-5 | NA | TRBD1 | TGTGCCAGCAGTTTCGACAGGGTCACTGAAGCTTTCTTT | CASSFDRVTEAFF
TRBJ1-2 | TRBV5-6 | NA | TRBD1 | TGTGCCAGCAGCTTGGCGGGACAGGGGAATTATGGCTACACCTTC | CASSLAGQGNYGYTF
TRBJ1-1 | TRBV6-6 | NA | NA | TGTGCCAGCAGTTACTCGAACACAGGGAAAACTGAAGCTTTCTTT | CASSYSNTGKTEAFF
TRBJ1-4 | TRBV30 | NA | NA | TGTGCCGGGGCTGCCGCGGGTAATGAAAAACTGTTTTTT | CAGAAAGNEKLFF
TRBJ1-4 | TRBV6-5 | NA | NA | TGTGCCAGCAGTCGGGTGGGGGGAGCTAATGAAAAACTGTTTTTT | CASSRVGGANEKLFF
TRBJ1-3 | TRBV4-3 | many | NA | TGCGCCAGCAGCCAAGAGTCAAACTCTGGAAACACCATATATTTT | CASSQESNSGNTIYF
TRBJ1-5 | TRBV4-3 | NA | TRBD1 | TGCGCCAGCAGCCAAGATAGGACAGGGCCCGGTCAGCCCCAGCATTTT | CASSQDRTGPGQPQHF
TRBJ1-1 | TRBV5-6 | once | NA | TGTGCCAGCAGCCCGGGGGGTCTCGAAGCTTTCTTT | CASSPGGLEAFF
TRBJ2-7 | TRBV18 | NA | NA | TGTGCCAGCTCACCTCCGGGACTCCAGACCTACGAGCAGTACTTC | CASSPPGLQTYEQYF
TRBJ2-5 | TRBV5-5 | NA | TRBD2 | TGTGCCAGCAGCCGCCCCCTACTAGCGGGGGAGCAAGAGACCCAGTACTTC | CASSRPLLAGEQETQYF
TRBJ2-2 | TRBV19 | NA | TRBD2 | TGTGCCAGTAGTAATAGCGGGACTTACACCGGGGAGCTGTTTTTT | CASSNSGTYTGELFF
TRBJ1-1 | TRBV19 | NA | NA | TGTGCCAGTAGTATATGGGGGTACGGACAGCTGAACACTGAAGCTTTCTTT | CASSIWGYGQLNTEAFF
TRBJ1-2 | TRBV19 | NA | TRBD1 | TGTGCCAGCAACTCCCCCGGGACAGGGGGCGATGGCTACACCTTC | CASNSPGTGGDGYTF
TRBJ2-5 | TRBV7-9 | NA | TRBD1 | TGTGCCAGCAGCTCTGACAGGGGAGAGACCCAGTACTTC | CASSSDRGETQYF
TRBJ2-6 | TRBV19 | NA | NA | TGTGCCAGTAGTCCAACTGGGGCCAACGTCCTGACTTTC | CASSPTGANVLTF
TRBJ1-1 | TRBV7-9 | NA | NA | TGTGCCAGCAGCCCCAAATTTCTTTCCGAGGGCACTGAAGCTTTCTTT | CASSPKFLSEGTEAFF
TRBJ1-1 | TRBV2 | NA | NA | TGTGCCAGCAGGGCGACCATCGGACAGCCCTCTGTGGAAGCTTTCTTT | CASRATIGQPSVEAFF
TRBJ1-1 | TRBV27 | NA | NA | TGTGCCAGCAGTTTCCCTGGGGCCCGGGAAGCTTTCTTT | CASSFPGAREAFF
TRBJ1-1 | TRBV29-1 | NA | TRBD1 | TGCAGCGCCCAGGGACAGGGGAACACTGAAGCTTTCTTT | CSAQGQGNTEAFF
TRBJ1-6 | TRBV29-1 | NA | NA | TGCAGCGTTTCCTTTAGCTCAGGGAGGGATTCACCCCTCCACTTT | CSVSFSSGRDSPLHF
TRBJ2-7 | TRBV6-6 | few | TRBD1 | TGTGCCACAGGGGACAGGGGCGGCTACGAGCAGTACTTC | CATGDRGGYEQYF
TRBJ1-2 | TRBV19 | NA | TRBD1 | TGTGCCAGTAGTAATACAGGGGACTGGGGCTACACCTTC | CASSNTGDWGYTF
TRBJ2-6 | TRBV10-3 | NA | NA | TGTGCCACCCGGATTGAGGAGGGTAGCTCTGGGGCCAACGTCCTGACTTTC | CATRIEEGSSGANVLTF
TRBJ2-1 | TRBV4-2 | once | NA | TGTGCCAGCAGCCAAGATCTGGGGGGGGGCGTCTACAATGAGCAGTTCTTC | CASSQDLGGGVYNEQFF
TRBJ1-4 | TRBV9 | NA | TRBD1 | TGTGCCAGCAGCGCCTTGACAGGGCTGGATGAAAAACTGTTTTTT | CASSALTGLDEKLFF
TRBJ1-5 | TRBV9 | NA | NA | TGTGCCAGCAGCGAACAGCCCAATCAGCCCCAGCATTTT | CASSEQPNQPQHF
TRBJ1-4 | TRBV30 | NA | NA | TGTGCCTGGAGTGGGGGGAGGCATTCTAATGAAAAACTGTTTTTT | CAWSGGRHSNEKLFF
TRBJ1-4 | TRBV19 | once | NA | TGTGCCAGTTCCTCAGGGGCAACTAATGAAAAACTGTTTTTT | CASSSGATNEKLFF
TRBJ2-1 | TRBV11-3 | NA | TRBD1 | TGTGCCAGCAGCTTAGAGGTGGGACAGGGGAACAATGAGCAGTTCTTC | CASSLEVGQGNNEQFF
TRBJ2-3 | TRBV7-7 | NA | NA | TGTGCCAGCTCAAGAGGGGGTAGCACAGATACGCAGTATTTT | CASSRGGSTDTQYF
TRBJ1-2 | TRBV7-2 | NA | TRBD1 | TGTGCCAGCAGCTTTCCTGGGACAGGGGGCGGTGGCTACACCTTC | CASSFPGTGGGGYTF
TRBJ2-7 | TRBV13 | NA | NA | TGTGCTCGGGAGCTGAGAACCTACGAGCAGTACTTC | CARELRTYEQYF
TRBJ1-1 | TRBV7-2 | NA | TRBD1 | TGTGCCAGCAGCTACCAGAGGGACAGAGAAGCTTTCTTT | CASSYQRDREAFF
TRBJ1-1 | TRBV6-5 | NA | TRBD1 | TGTGCCAGCATGGTACAGGGGGGGGACACTGAAGCTTTCTTT | CASMVQGGDTEAFF
TRBJ2-2 | TRBV6-1 | NA | TRBD1 | TGTGCCAGCAGTGGGGGACAGGGGTGGAACACCGGGGAGCTGTTTTTT | CASSGGQGWNTGELFF
TRBJ1-3 | TRBV28 | NA | NA | TGTGCCACCGGCCAAATCAGGGCTGGAAACACCATATATTTT | CATGQIRAGNTIYF
TRBJ1-5 | TRBV27 | NA | TRBD1 | TGTGCCAGCAGAAGAGGGACAGTGTCAGGCAATCAGCCCCAGCATTTT | CASRRGTVSGNQPQHF
TRBJ1-6 | TRBV6-5 | NA | NA | TGTGCCAGCAGTTACCGTCGGTCACCCCTCCACTTT | CASSYRRSPLHF
TRBJ2-3 | TRBV7-3 | NA | TRBD1 | TGTGCCAGCAGCCCCGGGACAGCCTCCACGGTGGCACTTGGGGATACGCAGTATTTT | CASSPGTASTVALGDTQYF
TRBJ1-2 | TRBV6-5 | NA | TRBD1 | TGTGCCAGCAACATGGGACAGGGGGCTAACTATGGCTACACCTTC | CASNMGQGANYGYTF
TRBJ2-7 | TRBV11-2 | few | NA | TGTGCCAGCAGCTTGGGCTTGCTAACCTACGAGCAGTACTTC | CASSLGLLTYEQYF
TRBJ1-2 | TRBV7-2 | NA | NA | TGTGCCAGCAGCCTCACTGGAACAGGGATCGGCTACACCTTC | CASSLTGTGIGYTF
TRBJ2-5 | TRBV27 | NA | NA | TGTGCCAGCATGTCAGGACTCCAAGAGACCCAGTACTTC | CASMSGLQETQYF